The clone carrying this T cell receptor (beta chain) has just one count. The sample originates from a study of tumor-infiltrating lymphocytes in oesophageal squamous cell carcinoma. MiXCR, run by TCRdb on the PCR reads, gives a single entry per CDR3 protein. The table includes approximately 18,000 distinct CDR3 sequences, approximately 46% detected once. The CDR3 runs to 13 residues. V shed 8 bases and J shed 4 bases, with 14 bases lying between them. CDR1 and CDR2 (germline): SGHTA, FQGTGA. The chain uses TRBV7-3 and TRBJ2-5; D gene uncertain. Sequencing was performed on esophageal tumor tissue. This clonotype was sampled from a male donor with esophageal squamous cell carcinoma. CDR3 loop: CASSSGRGETQYF. The CDR3, as DNA: TGTGCCAGCTCGTCGGGCAGAGGAGAGACCCAGTACTTC.